This TCR beta chain was obtained from a study of shared clonotypes between healthy human individuals. Regarding the study as a whole: Several donors held approximately 4.5% of naive CD4 clonotypes in common.

The data were produced by immunoSEQ multiplex PCR, yet TCRdb's version contains in-frame clones alone and is incomplete. The data contain around 940,000 clones, about three quarters of them singletons. The CDR3 consists of 13 residues. The germline CDR1 and CDR2 sequences are SGHTA and FQGNSA. V lost 7 bases, J lost 5 bases, and 5 bases stayed unmatched. Notes on this clone: Antigen specificity is unknown.

The gene calls are TRBV7-2 and TRBJ2-1, with TRBD1 matching 7 bases. The origin of this receptor is a man aged 18 to 29 in good health. Sequenced: memory CD4+ T cells sorted from blood. Sample subset: CD45RA-negative fraction. CDR3 nucleotides: TGTGCCAGCACCGACAGGGCTAACAATGAGCAGTTCTTC. It specifies CASTDRANNEQFF.